The entry that follows covers one T cell receptor (beta chain) sequence. No antigen is known for it. This record comes from a study of shared clonotypes between healthy human individuals. Study results and limitations: The four-donor shared clonotypes exceeded non-shared clonotypes in generation probability, with non-shared ones scoring lower. In having few donors, the study represented limited genetic and exposure-history diversity.

Assay used: immunoSEQ multiplex PCR; TCRdb lists only in-frame clones, some missing. The sample yields roughly 1,500,000 clones, 98% seen once. Sequenced: naive CD4+ T cells sorted from blood. Subset defined: CD45RA+ positively selected. This TCR was recovered from a man aged 30 to 39 in good health.

The CDR3 sequence: CASMLVATEAFF. The CDR3 bases are TGTGCCAGCATGTTGGTAGCCACTGAAGCTTTCTTT. The genes are TRBV2 and TRBJ1-1; D ambiguous. V gave up 7 bases and J gave up 4 bases, with 10 bases separating them. This CDR3 is 12 amino acids long. Germline CDR1 is SNHLY and CDR2 is FYNNEI.